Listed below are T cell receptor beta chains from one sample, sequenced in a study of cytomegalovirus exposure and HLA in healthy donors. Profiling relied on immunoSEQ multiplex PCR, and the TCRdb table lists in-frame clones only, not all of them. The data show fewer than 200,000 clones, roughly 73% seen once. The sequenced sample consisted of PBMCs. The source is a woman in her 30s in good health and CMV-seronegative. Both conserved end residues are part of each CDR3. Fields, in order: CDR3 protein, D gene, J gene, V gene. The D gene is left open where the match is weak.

CDR3aa: CASSPPNGAGDPQETQYF
d_gene: TRBD2
j_gene: TRBJ2-5
v_gene: TRBV18

CDR3aa: CASSTGYANYGYTF
d_gene: -
j_gene: TRBJ1-2
v_gene: TRBV19

CDR3aa: CASSPRGQETQYF
d_gene: -
j_gene: TRBJ2-5
v_gene: TRBV18

CDR3aa: CASSKGVPGVNTIYF
d_gene: -
j_gene: TRBJ1-3
v_gene: TRBV7-9

CDR3aa: CASSWAGEETQYF
d_gene: -
j_gene: TRBJ2-5
v_gene: TRBV7-2

CDR3aa: CASSAAGAYEQYF
d_gene: -
j_gene: TRBJ2-7
v_gene: TRBV7-9

CDR3aa: CASSEGLAGGYEQYF
d_gene: TRBD2
j_gene: TRBJ2-7
v_gene: TRBV6-1

CDR3aa: CASSVEPRTGGGYTF
d_gene: TRBD1
j_gene: TRBJ1-2
v_gene: TRBV9

CDR3aa: CASSQDGSLPFF
d_gene: -
j_gene: TRBJ2-1
v_gene: TRBV4-1

CDR3aa: CASSRGQGNQPQHF
d_gene: TRBD1
j_gene: TRBJ1-5
v_gene: TRBV5-1

CDR3aa: CASSLPGTTEAFF
d_gene: -
j_gene: TRBJ1-1
v_gene: TRBV5-1

CDR3aa: CASSPGLAVLEQYF
d_gene: TRBD2
j_gene: TRBJ2-7
v_gene: TRBV9

CDR3aa: CASSRDLSGRTYNEQFF
d_gene: TRBD2
j_gene: TRBJ2-1
v_gene: TRBV4-2

CDR3aa: CASSSGQGASEQFF
d_gene: TRBD1
j_gene: TRBJ2-1
v_gene: TRBV5-1

CDR3aa: CASSLGLAKETQYF
d_gene: TRBD2
j_gene: TRBJ2-5
v_gene: TRBV13

CDR3aa: CASSSSSVGADNSPLHF
d_gene: -
j_gene: TRBJ1-6
v_gene: TRBV11-2

CDR3aa: CASSLTGGFLETQYF
d_gene: TRBD1
j_gene: TRBJ2-5
v_gene: TRBV7-3

CDR3aa: CASSPHAGTGSSDTQYF
d_gene: TRBD1
j_gene: TRBJ2-3
v_gene: TRBV27

CDR3aa: CASSLVHVRTSGKEFYNEQFF
d_gene: TRBD2
j_gene: TRBJ2-1
v_gene: TRBV7-6

CDR3aa: CASSLWDRRSYEQYF
d_gene: TRBD1
j_gene: TRBJ2-7
v_gene: TRBV5-4

CDR3aa: CASSYAERDTQYF
d_gene: -
j_gene: TRBJ2-3
v_gene: TRBV2

CDR3aa: CASTLPGQGRSGANVLTF
d_gene: TRBD1
j_gene: TRBJ2-6
v_gene: TRBV2

CDR3aa: CASSLTGGPVSYNEQFF
d_gene: TRBD1
j_gene: TRBJ2-1
v_gene: TRBV7-2

CDR3aa: CASSVTSGRFSYNEQFF
d_gene: TRBD2
j_gene: TRBJ2-1
v_gene: TRBV6-4

CDR3aa: CASSLRKYSGFEQYF
d_gene: -
j_gene: TRBJ2-7
v_gene: TRBV5-5

CDR3aa: CASSLGSLAGGELFF
d_gene: -
j_gene: TRBJ2-2
v_gene: TRBV5-5

CDR3aa: CASSLTAGYNEQFF
d_gene: TRBD2
j_gene: TRBJ2-1
v_gene: TRBV7-2

CDR3aa: CASSLGAQGGEKLFF
d_gene: -
j_gene: TRBJ1-4
v_gene: TRBV7-6